The 8 T cell receptor beta chains below all came from one sample that was sequenced in a study of identical twins. TCRdb itself ran the 5' RACE reads through MiXCR, one entry per CDR3 protein. The sample has 450,000 or so distinct CDR3 sequences; 24% are singletons. These same data were also listed under a study on T cells expressing NK-cell markers.

Sequencing was performed on CD4+ T cells sorted from blood. These receptors all stem from a woman younger than 35 in good health.

V is TRBV20-1 and J is TRBJ1-1, with 7 bases fitting TRBD1. Germline CDR1 reads DFQATT; CDR2 reads SNEGSKA (reference sequence). The trim removed 3 bases at V and 1 base at J, leaving 5 bases unmatched. This CDR3 is built from 14 residues. CDR3 sequence (DNA): TGCAGTGCTAGGATCCAGGGGGGGAACACTGAAGCTTTCTTT. Translated, it gives CSARIQGGNTEAFF.

The J gene is TRBJ2-5, the V gene TRBV23-1, with TRBD1 identical over 8 bases. TRBV23-1 qualifies as an ORF whose function is uncertain. J lost 5 bases, V lost 2 bases, and 7 bases had no gene match. The CDR3 spans 15 residues. This CDR3 reads CASSQPDRGRETQYF. CDR3 in DNA: TGCGCCAGCAGTCAACCAGACAGGGGTAGGGAGACCCAGTACTTC.

In this sample, this clonotype turned up a few times. V and J are TRBV11-2 and TRBJ2-1; D perhaps matches TRBD2 (6 bases). V was pared by 5 bases and J by 3 bases, with 11 bases between. The CDR3 spans 14 residues. Germline lookup yields CDR1 SGHAT and CDR2 FQNNGV. The CDR3 spells CASSPSANYNEQFF. Written as DNA, the CDR3 is TGTGCCAGCAGCCCTAGCGCGAACTACAATGAGCAGTTCTTC.

This clonotype was seen a handful of times. The genes are TRBV6-5 and TRBJ2-3, with 7 bases fitting TRBD1. Germline-derived CDR1 and CDR2 are MNHEY and SVGAGI. The CDR3 is made up of 15 amino acids. The ends lost 2 bases at V and 2 bases at J; junction bases unmatched: 4. The CDR3 spells CASSYQTGTTDTQYF. DNA for the CDR3: TGTGCCAGCAGTTACCAGACAGGGACCACAGATACGCAGTATTTT.

The gene calls are TRBV10-1 and TRBJ2-1; TRBD2 matches at 9 bases. With 2 bases clipped from V and 0 bases from J, the junction kept 5 bases outside the gene matches. Germline V gene lookup returns CDR1 WNHNN and CDR2 SYGVQD (reference sequence). This CDR3 is built from 17 residues. The DNA of the CDR3 is TGCGCCAGCAGTGAGGCAGGCGGGAGGGGCTCCTACAATGAGCAGTTCTTC. Encoded protein: CASSEAGGRGSYNEQFF.

The DNA for the CDR3 is TGTGCCAGCAGTACCGGGACTAGCGGGGGAAAGTACTTC. Translated, it gives CASSTGTSGGKYF. V and J are TRBV6-1 and TRBJ2-5; 14 bases map to TRBD2. The CDR3 is 13 amino acids. Trimming took 5 bases from V and 12 from J; bases not matched to a gene: 5. The germline gives CDR1 MNHNS, CDR2 SASEGT.

The J gene is TRBJ2-2, the V gene TRBV20-1; tentatively, D is TRBD1 or TRBD2 (5 bases each). V lost 0 bases and J lost 6, with 5 bases in between. In germline, CDR1 is DFQATT, CDR2 SNEGSKA (reference sequence). There are 12 residues in the CDR3. The CDR3 DNA is TGCAGTGCTAGAGAGGGACCCGGGGAGCTGTTTTTT. As protein: CSAREGPGELFF.

V gene TRBV5-1 combines with J gene TRBJ2-3; D is perhaps TRBD2 (5 bases). V was pared by 0 bases and J by 2 bases, with 10 bases between. CDR3 length: 15 residues. CDR1 and CDR2 (germline): SGHRS, YFSETQ. CDR3 coding DNA: TGCGCCAGCAGCTTGGTGAGCGGAAACACAGATACGCAGTATTTT. This gives the protein CASSLVSGNTDTQYF.